Listed here are 28 T cell receptor beta chains from one sample, sequenced in a study of blood T cell repertoires in COVID-19. The data were produced by immunoSEQ multiplex PCR, yet TCRdb's version contains in-frame clones alone and is incomplete. Of about 430,000 clones listed, roughly 90% were seen once; the top ten hold roughly 1.4%. The specimen was PBMCs or T cells enriched from blood (not recorded which). These receptors came from a young woman who had been exposed to COVID-19.

This clone was seen more than once but under ten times. This rearrangement joins TRBV29-1 to TRBJ1-1; D unclear. The CDR3 contains 12 residues. Trimming took 1 base from V and 1 from J, leaving 4 bases between them. In germline, CDR1 is SQVTM, CDR2 ANQGSEA. Here the CDR3 reads CSVEAGNTEAFF. As DNA, the CDR3 is TGCAGCGTTGAAGCAGGGAACACTGAAGCTTTCTTT. Full variable domain (remainder filled in from reference TRBV29-1 and TRBJ1-1): SAVISQKPSRDICQRGTSLTIQCQVDSQVTMMFWYRQQPGQSLTLIATANQGSEATYESGFVIDKFPISRPNLTFSTLTVSNMSPEDSSIYLCSVEAGNTEAFFGQGTRLTVV.

The chain combines TRBV7-9 with TRBJ2-2; D may be TRBD2 (6 bases). CDR3 size: 16 residues. Germline CDR1 is SEHNR and CDR2 is FQNEAQ (reference sequence). The V and J ends lost 2 bases and 4 bases respectively, with 14 bases between them. The CDR3 loop is CASSLSLGTVTGELFF. The DNA of the CDR3 is TGTGCCAGCAGCTTAAGCCTAGGGACTGTCACCGGGGAGCTGTTTTTT.

This chain joins TRBV19 and TRBJ2-7; a possible D gene is TRBD2 (6 bases). With 3 bases removed from V and 3 bases from J, the gap between germline ends came to 15 bases. Germline V gene data show CDR1 as LNHDA and CDR2 as SQIVND (reference sequence). The CDR3 spans 15 residues. The DNA of the CDR3 is TGTGCCAGTAGTATTGCTAGCGCACCTTTCTACGAGCAGTACTTC. Translation: CASSIASAPFYEQYF.

The V gene is TRBV7-6, the J gene TRBJ2-5, with 7 bases matching TRBD1. The CDR3 sequence is 17 residues long. CDR1 and CDR2 (germline): SGHVS, FNYEAQ. V shed 1 base and J 2 bases; nucleotides not matched to a gene: 10. The CDR3 reads CASSLVGGEDRQETQYF. CDR3 sequence (DNA): TGTGCCAGCAGCTTAGTAGGGGGCGAGGATCGGCAAGAGACCCAGTACTTC.

The V call is TRBV6-5, the J call TRBJ2-7; D is possibly TRBD1 (6 bases). Deletions cut 6 bases from V and 5 bases from J, with 14 bases between. Germline assignment: CDR1 MNHEY and CDR2 SVGAGI. There are 13 residues in the CDR3. CDR3 coding DNA: TGTGCCAGCAGATATACAGGGCGGCACGAGCAGTACTTC. It codes for CASRYTGRHEQYF.

CDR3 in DNA: TGTGCCAGCAGTTTGACAGGGGGCTCTTCCTACGAGCAGTACTTC. This translates into CASSLTGGSSYEQYF. This chain uses TRBV5-8 with TRBJ2-7; 10 bases are shared with TRBD1. Germline loops: CDR1 SGHTS, CDR2 YDEGEE. V gave up 5 bases and J gave up 1 base; unmatched junction bases: 6. The CDR3 is made up of 15 amino acids.

J is TRBJ2-3 and V is TRBV9; the match to TRBD2 covers 8 bases. Germline-derived CDR1 and CDR2 are SGDLS and YYNGEE. The CDR3 extends over 16 amino acids. V lost 0 bases to trimming and J lost 3 bases; unmatched junction nucleotides: 6. This CDR3 reads CASSVGGGPETDTQYF. Written as DNA, the CDR3 is TGTGCCAGCAGCGTAGGCGGGGGGCCGGAAACAGATACGCAGTATTTT. Together with reference TRBV9 and TRBJ2-3, the CDR3 gives the full variable domain: DSGVTQTPKHLITATGQRVTLRCSPRSGDLSVYWYQQSLDQGLQFLIQYYNGEERAKGNILERFSAQQFPDLHSELNLSSLELGDSALYFCASSVGGGPETDTQYFGPGTRLTVL.

This clone was observed a single time. The chain employs TRBV4-1 and TRBJ1-2, with 10 bases that match TRBD1. Germline V lookup: CDR1 MGHRA, CDR2 YSYEKL. The junction had 9 bases not matched to a gene; V was cut back by 0 bases and J by 5 bases. The CDR3 spans 17 residues. CDR3 loop: CASSQDATGGSRYGYTF. The DNA for the CDR3 is TGCGCCAGCAGCCAAGACGCGACAGGGGGCTCGAGGTATGGCTACACCTTC.

The chain carries TRBV24-1 and TRBJ1-4; 7 bases are shared with TRBD1. The V gene's germline CDR1 is KGHDR and CDR2 SFDVKD. With V trimmed by 2 bases and J by 3 bases, 2 bases remained unmatched. CDR3 length: 15 residues. CDR3 nucleotide sequence: TGTGCCACCAGTGATTCCGGGACAGCTAATGAAAAACTGTTTTTT. Its protein product is CATSDSGTANEKLFF.

CDR3 sequence (DNA): TGTGCCAGCAGTCTAGCGGGGGGGCCCAGCACCGGGGAGCTGTTTTTT. It is translated as CASSLAGGPSTGELFF. The gene calls are TRBV9 and TRBJ2-2; 12 positions agree with TRBD2. CDR1 is SGDLS and CDR2 is YYNGEE in the germline V gene. Losses at the gene ends were 5 bases for V and 4 bases for J; bases not matched to a gene: 6. The CDR3 is 16 amino acids.

The J gene is TRBJ1-6, the V gene TRBV10-3, with 8 positions matching TRBD1. This CDR3 comprises 15 residues. Germline values: CDR1 ENHRY, CDR2 SYGVKD. V dropped 4 bases and J dropped 8; count of bases not matched to a gene: 7. DNA of the CDR3: TGTGCCATCAGTGCAGAGACAGGGGTTGATTCACCCCTCCACTTT. Its protein is CAISAETGVDSPLHF.

The rearrangement joins TRBV7-2 to TRBJ1-4; D gene unclear. Germline lookup yields CDR1 SGHTA and CDR2 FQGNSA. The CDR3 has 16 amino acids. The ends were cut back, 6 bases at V and 8 bases at J, with 22 bases in the middle. The CDR3 here is CASSKTRATPGEKLFF. Here the CDR3 DNA reads TGTGCCAGCAGTAAAACCCGGGCAACCCCGGGGGAAAAACTGTTTTTT.

The chain uses TRBV19 and TRBJ1-2; 7 bases are shared with TRBD1. The CDR3 is made up of 15 amino acids. The V gene end was trimmed by 3 bases and the J gene end by 3 bases; junction bases not matched to a gene: 7. From germline, CDR1 is LNHDA and CDR2 SQIVND (reference sequence). The CDR3 protein is CASSIPTGIDYGYTF. The DNA of the CDR3 is TGTGCCAGTAGTATCCCGACAGGGATCGACTATGGCTACACCTTC.

The V gene is TRBV28, the J gene TRBJ1-6; 7 bases fit TRBD1. The germline V gene encodes CDR1 MDHEN and CDR2 SYDVKM. The CDR3 is 19 amino acids. V lost 3 bases and J lost 0; bases outside the gene matches: 11. CDR3 region: CASSFRGLTLSSYNSPLHF. DNA of the CDR3: TGTGCCAGCAGTTTTAGGGGGCTTACTCTTAGCTCCTATAATTCACCCCTCCACTTT.

In this sample, this clone turned up once. The J gene is TRBJ2-3, the V gene TRBV11-2, with 14 positions matching TRBD2. Germline CDR1 and CDR2: SGHAT and FQNNGV. The ends lost 1 base at V and 0 bases at J; junction bases unmatched: 3. The CDR3 extends over 18 amino acids. DNA for the CDR3: TGTGCCAGCAGCTTAGTTAGGACTAGCGGGAGGAGCACAGATACGCAGTATTTT. Residues: CASSLVRTSGRSTDTQYF.

V and J are TRBV28 and TRBJ1-2; unclear D gene. The CDR3 sequence is 13 residues long. Germline V lookup: CDR1 MDHEN, CDR2 SYDVKM. Trimming pared 3 bases from V and 4 bases from J, leaving 9 bases between. CDR3 in DNA: TGTGCCAGCAGTTTTCCGGGAGGCTATGGCTACACCTTC. Protein: CASSFPGGYGYTF.

The chain employs TRBV2 and TRBJ2-7; TRBD2 aligns across 7 bases. Trimming cost V 5 bases and J 3 bases; bases outside gene matches: 7. Germline CDR1 and CDR2: SNHLY and FYNNEI. The CDR3 contains 14 residues. CDR3 nucleotide sequence: TGTGCCAGCAGTAACATAGCGGGTGGCTACGAGCAGTACTTC. Its protein is CASSNIAGGYEQYF. Drawing the rest from reference TRBV2 and TRBJ2-7, the complete variable domain is EPEVTQTPSHQVTQMGQEVILRCVPISNHLYFYWYRQILGQKVEFLVSFYNNEISEKSEIFDDQFSVERPDGSNFTLKIRSTKLEDSAMYFCASSNIAGGYEQYFGPGTRLTVT.

This chain uses TRBV7-8 with TRBJ1-5; 9 bases are shared with TRBD1. Trimming removed 3 bases from V and 0 bases from J; junction bases left unmatched: 6. The CDR3 totals 17 residues. Per the germline V gene, CDR1 is SGHVS and CDR2 is FQNEAQ. The CDR3 spells CASSFWTGAYSNQPQHF. In DNA, the CDR3 is TGTGCCAGCAGCTTTTGGACAGGGGCTTATAGCAATCAGCCCCAGCATTTT. Variable domain in full (rest from reference TRBV7-8 and TRBJ1-5): GAGVSQSPRYKVAKRGQDVALRCDPISGHVSLFWYQQALGQGPEFLTYFQNEAQLDKSGLPSDRFFAERPEGSVSTLKIQRTQQEDSAVYLCASSFWTGAYSNQPQHFGDGTRLSIL.

The genes are TRBV19 and TRBJ1-2; TRBD1 might be the D (6 bases). Trimming took 3 bases from V and 8 from J, leaving 10 bases between them. The germline V gene encodes CDR1 LNHDA and CDR2 SQIVND (reference sequence). The CDR3 sequence is 12 residues long. Written as DNA, the CDR3 is TGTGCCAGTAGTATGCCAGGGGTCGGCTACACCTTC. This codes for CASSMPGVGYTF.

The count of this clone is one. The chain is built from TRBV4-1 and TRBJ1-1, with TRBD1 as a possible D gene (6 bases). The CDR3 runs 17 residues. Germline loops: CDR1 MGHRA, CDR2 YSYEKL. V lost 3 bases to trimming and J lost 3 bases, with 20 bases between them. CDR3 sequence: CASSHPPVGAKDTEAFF. The CDR3 region has the DNA TGCGCCAGCAGCCACCCTCCTGTGGGGGCGAAGGACACTGAAGCTTTCTTT.

The V gene is TRBV7-8, the J gene TRBJ1-6; the D gene is possibly TRBD1 (5 bases). Germline V gene sequence: CDR1 SGHVS, CDR2 FQNEAQ. The CDR3 covers 16 residues. V lost 1 base and J 8 bases, leaving 15 bases between the germline ends. This CDR3 reads CASSLEGRGGDSPLHF. CDR3 nucleotide sequence: TGTGCCAGCAGCTTAGAAGGTAGGGGTGGTGATTCACCCCTCCACTTT.

The J gene is TRBJ1-2, the V gene TRBV3-1 (or the pseudogene TRBV3-2); the D gene is possibly TRBD1 (5 bases). With 5 bases removed from V and 6 bases from J, the gap between germline ends came to 13 bases. This CDR3 has 13 residues. Germline CDR1 reads LGHDT; CDR2 reads YNNKEL (reference sequence). The CDR3 protein is CASSSSGGDGYTF. As DNA, the CDR3 is TGTGCCAGCAGCTCAAGTGGGGGGGATGGCTACACCTTC.

The rearrangement uses TRBV4-3 and TRBJ2-3; 9 bases are a match to TRBD2. The CDR3 runs 17 residues. Trimming at V came to 0 bases and at J to 8 bases, leaving 12 bases not matched to a gene. Germline CDR1 is LGHNA and CDR2 is YSLEER. This CDR3 is CASSQESLAGGRGTQYF. The CDR3 DNA sequence: TGCGCCAGCAGCCAAGAATCTCTGGCGGGGGGGAGAGGTACGCAGTATTTT.

V is TRBV7-2 and J is TRBJ2-1; 8 nucleotides agree with TRBD2. The trim removed 5 bases at V and 12 bases at J, leaving 3 bases unmatched. CDR3 length: 11 amino acids. The germline gives CDR1 SGHTA, CDR2 FQGNSA. CDR3 residues: CASSRGGGQFF. The CDR3 DNA reads TGTGCCAGCAGCCGGGGGGGAGGGCAGTTCTTC.

The chain recombines TRBV27 with TRBJ1-2; 9 nucleotides match TRBD1. CDR3 size: 14 residues. Trimming took 1 base from V and 6 from J; bases not matched to a gene: 3. From germline, CDR1 is MNHEY and CDR2 SMNVEV (reference sequence). The CDR3 DNA reads TGTGCCAGCAGTTTATTAGGACAGGGGAATGGCTACACCTTC. This sequence encodes CASSLLGQGNGYTF.

The chain recombines TRBV15 with TRBJ2-1; D is uncertain. The CDR3 runs 15 residues. With 0 bases removed from V and 1 base from J, the gap between germline ends came to 7 bases. The germline CDR1 and CDR2 sequences are LNHNV and YYDKDF (reference sequence). The chain's CDR3 is CATSRDAESYNEQFF. CDR3 in DNA: TGTGCCACCAGCAGAGATGCGGAATCCTACAATGAGCAGTTCTTC.

This clone was seen just once. The chain has TRBV6-5 and TRBJ1-6, with D unresolved. The CDR3 totals 13 residues. V shed 4 bases and J shed 7 bases, with 8 bases lying between them. Germline V lookup: CDR1 MNHEY, CDR2 SVGAGI. CDR3 nucleotide sequence: TGTGCCAGCAGTTCCTCGGAGAATTCACCCCTCCACTTT. This translates into CASSSSENSPLHF.

The rearrangement links TRBV6-5 to TRBJ2-7, with 9 bases identical to TRBD1. V lost 5 bases, J lost 3 bases, and 5 bases stayed unmatched. The CDR3 sequence is 14 residues long. Looked up from germline, CDR1 is MNHEY and CDR2 is SVGAGI. This chain's CDR3 is CASSMGQGHYEQYF. The CDR3 DNA reads as TGTGCCAGCAGTATGGGACAGGGACACTACGAGCAGTACTTC.